This T cell receptor beta chain was profiled in a study of blood T cell repertoires in COVID-19 (dated by TCRdb to 2020 to 2022). For the wider study: Samples covering the acute and convalescent phases of COVID-19 were provided by collaborators in the United States, Italy and Spain. Deeply sampled blood TCRbeta repertoires from subjects exposed to, actively infected with, or recovered from COVID-19 were included in the dataset. Sample metadata almost always included a de-identified subject ID, COVID-19 status, age in years and sex. The material from the prospective study consisted of cDNA or gDNA derived from T cells, B-cell-depleted T cells, or PBMCs. HLA class I and class II types, where available, came from metadata supplied by the sample provider rather than from assay-based typing. The repertoires were made available in a free public database intended to serve as a resource for research on the immune response to SARS-CoV-2. Samples came from the ongoing ImmuneRACE study (first 160 participants) plus 1,254 subjects from 6 global collaborators. The paper as a whole reports these results and caveats: The quantity of clinical and demographic metadata differed by source and by participant and was supplied without curation.

TCRbeta CDR3 regions were amplified from genomic DNA by means of the immunoSEQ Assay, a bias-controlled multiplex PCR. In the source study's methods: The number of nucleated cells in each sample was estimated by amplification of reference gene primers within the assay. To quantify the absolute abundance of each unique TCRbeta CDR3 rearrangement, sequence reads were collapsed and filtered. For each sample, productive Simpson clonality was calculated as the square root of Simpson's diversity index over productive rearrangements. Entries here come from immuneACCESS through TCRdb and include only in-frame sequences with V and J called. Some clones fail to appear in such tables; in the studies checked, an unresolved V gene covers under half of the shortfall, and the cause of the remainder is unknown. V, J and clone size derive from that table, while D and trimming were established from the DNA sequence. Recorded for this sample are about 130,000 clones; under 85% of them occurred a single time. The top ten clones comprise around 11% of the sample.

The germline V gene gives CDR1 as SGHRS and CDR2 as YFSETQ. From the cysteine through the phenylalanine, the CDR3 covers 14 amino acids. The kept DNA is CDR3 alone, 42 bases in frame from the first base. Cut back by 4 bases and 8 bases, the V and J ends lie 15 bases apart. Collaborating institutions collected whole blood in K2EDTA tubes following their own protocols. For TCRbeta analysis, collaborator samples were shipped as frozen whole blood, as isolated PBMCs, or as DNA extracted from either sample type. For this clone: Its target antigen remains unknown. The record has no base qualities; no much larger clone is one base away.

This clonotype was obtained from a man aged 55 to 69 with acute or convalescent COVID-19. The sequenced sample consisted of peripheral blood. The chain was built from TRBV5-1 and TRBJ1-4; the D gene is perhaps TRBD1, from 6 matching bases. The DNA sequence reads TGCGCCAGCAGCCCCTCGGCAGGGGAGGAAAAACTGTTTTTT. Its translation is CASSPSAGEEKLFF.